Described below is a single T cell receptor beta chain sequence and its context. The sample originates from a study of blood T cell repertoires in COVID-19. Study in general: Samples taken during acute and convalescent COVID-19 were collected in the United States, Italy and Spain. T cells, B-cell-depleted T cells, or PBMCs provided the cDNA or gDNA that served as material.

Seattle participants joined during active infection and were tracked over time. Per germline, CDR1 SGHTA and CDR2 FQGTGA. This CDR3 region has 15 residues. The V segment lost 3 bases and the J segment 4 bases; nucleotides outside the gene matches: 2. As handled by the study authors: Estimation of nucleated cell counts relied on the amplification of reference gene primers. Data came from immunoSEQ multiplex PCR; TCRdb stores just in-frame clones and leaves some out. The V and J calls and clone size were taken over from that table, and D and trimming were inferred from the DNA. There are 200,000 to 250,000 clones in the sample; 83% occur only once, and 1.3% lies in the top ten.

J is TRBJ2-1 and V is TRBV7-3, with 11 bases lining up with TRBD2. The clonotype comes from a woman aged 30 to 39 with COVID-19, enrolled during active disease. The sample taken for sequencing was peripheral blood. CDR3 sequence (DNA): TGTGCCAGCAGCTTTAGCGGGAGGGAGTACAATGAGCAGTTCTTC. It encodes CASSFSGREYNEQFF.